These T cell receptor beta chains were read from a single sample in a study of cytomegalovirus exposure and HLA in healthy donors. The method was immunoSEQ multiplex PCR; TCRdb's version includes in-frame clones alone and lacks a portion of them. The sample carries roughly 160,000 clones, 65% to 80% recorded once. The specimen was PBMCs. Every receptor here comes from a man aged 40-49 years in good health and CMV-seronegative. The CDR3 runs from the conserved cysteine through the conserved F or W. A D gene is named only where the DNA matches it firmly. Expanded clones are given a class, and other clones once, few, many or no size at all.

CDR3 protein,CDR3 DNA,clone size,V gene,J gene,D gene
CASSPQGGEQYF,TGTGCCAGCAGCCCTCAGGGGGGAGAGCAGTACTTC,.,TRBV9,TRBJ2-7,.
CASSEADRPYEQYF,TGTGCCAGCAGTGAAGCGGACAGACCCTACGAGCAGTACTTC,.,TRBV2,TRBJ2-7,.
CASSFSATGQARGYTF,TGTGCCAGCAGTTTTTCCGCCACTGGACAGGCGAGGGGCTACACCTTC,.,TRBV27,TRBJ1-2,TRBD1
CASSLDGTSGDTQYF,TGCGCCAGCTCCCTGGACGGGACTAGCGGGGATACGCAGTATTTT,.,TRBV4-3,TRBJ2-3,TRBD2
CASSLGGGGLRRETQYF,TGTGCCAGCAGCTTAGGTGGCGGGGGGCTACGGAGGGAGACCCAGTACTTC,.,TRBV7-9,TRBJ2-5,TRBD2
CASSSSENQPQHF,TGTGCCAGCAGCTCCTCGGAGAATCAGCCCCAGCATTTT,.,TRBV7-6,TRBJ1-5,.
CASSQDRVNEQFF,TGTGCCAGCAGCCAAGACAGGGTTAATGAGCAGTTCTTC,once,TRBV7-2,TRBJ2-1,TRBD1
CASSQEVGQIFYGYTF,TGCGCCAGCAGCCAAGAAGTGGGCCAGATATTCTATGGCTACACCTTC,.,TRBV4-3,TRBJ1-2,.
CASNRITGVGEQYF,TGTGCCAGCAACAGGATCACGGGAGTCGGCGAGCAGTACTTC,.,TRBV28,TRBJ2-7,.
CASSLGTGVAEAFF,TGCGCCAGCAGCTTGGGGACAGGGGTCGCTGAAGCTTTCTTT,.,TRBV5-1,TRBJ1-1,TRBD1
CASSEGAAETQYF,TGTGCCAGCAGTGAAGGGGCAGCAGAGACCCAGTACTTC,once,TRBV25-1,TRBJ2-5,.
CASSGTGANEKLFF,TGTGCCAGCAGTGGGACAGGAGCTAATGAAAAACTGTTTTTT,.,TRBV9,TRBJ1-4,TRBD1
CASSPSTDTQYF,TGTGCCAGCAGCCCCTCCACAGATACGCAGTATTTT,.,TRBV7-9,TRBJ2-3,.
CASRRTQGAGQETQYF,TGTGCCAGCAGACGTACTCAGGGGGCGGGGCAAGAGACCCAGTACTTC,.,TRBV5-4,TRBJ2-5,TRBD1
CSVARGVITGELFF,TGCAGCGTTGCCAGGGGAGTAATCACCGGGGAGCTGTTTTTT,.,TRBV29-1,TRBJ2-2,.
CASSLVSGQETQYF,TGCGCCAGCAGCTTGGTATCAGGGCAAGAGACCCAGTACTTC,.,TRBV5-1,TRBJ2-5,.
CASSPNPGAEAFF,TGCGCCAGCAGCCCCAACCCGGGAGCTGAAGCTTTCTTT,.,TRBV5-1,TRBJ1-1,.
CASSLGKGGETQYF,TGTGCCAGCAGCTTAGGAAAGGGGGGGGAGACCCAGTACTTC,.,TRBV13,TRBJ2-5,.
CASSFRGGSSYEQYF,TGTGCCAGCAGCTTCCGGGGGGGGAGCTCCTACGAGCAGTACTTC,.,TRBV5-4,TRBJ2-7,TRBD2
CASSLAAASGYNEQFF,TGCGCCAGCAGCTTGGCCGCGGCTAGCGGATACAATGAGCAGTTCTTC,.,TRBV5-1,TRBJ2-1,TRBD2